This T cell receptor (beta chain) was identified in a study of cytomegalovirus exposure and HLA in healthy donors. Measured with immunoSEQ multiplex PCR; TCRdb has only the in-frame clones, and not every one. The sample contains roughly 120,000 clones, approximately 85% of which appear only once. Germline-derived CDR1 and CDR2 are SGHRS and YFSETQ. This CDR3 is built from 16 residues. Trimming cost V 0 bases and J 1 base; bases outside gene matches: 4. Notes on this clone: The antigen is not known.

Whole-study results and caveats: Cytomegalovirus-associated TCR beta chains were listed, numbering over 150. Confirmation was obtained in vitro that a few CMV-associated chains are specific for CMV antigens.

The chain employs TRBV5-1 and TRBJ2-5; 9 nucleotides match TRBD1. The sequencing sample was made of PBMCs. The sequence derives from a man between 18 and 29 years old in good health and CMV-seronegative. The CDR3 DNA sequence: TGCGCCAGCAGCTTGGAAACAGGGGGCCTCCAAGAGACCCAGTACTTC. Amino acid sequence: CASSLETGGLQETQYF.